The 18 T cell receptor beta chains listed next were all sequenced from one sample in a study of neurological immune-mediated disorders. From the 5' RACE reads, TCRdb called clonotypes with MiXCR, one entry per CDR3 protein. In the table there are approximately 37,000 distinct CDR3 sequences, 3.5% to 4.5% of which are singletons. The sample was PBMCs. These receptors originate from a man aged 25-40 years with multiple sclerosis.

This clonotype was counted many times. The chain carries TRBV20-1 and TRBJ2-1; 8 bases map to TRBD1. Germline assignment: CDR1 DFQATT and CDR2 SNEGSKA (reference sequence). The CDR3 length is 14 residues. The ends lost 0 bases at V and 9 bases at J; junction bases unmatched: 7. CDR3 amino acids: CSARDYQGAGEQFF. For the CDR3, the DNA is TGCAGTGCTAGAGATTACCAGGGGGCCGGTGAGCAGTTCTTC.

This clonotype was detected many times. This chain links TRBV6-5 with TRBJ2-2; D perhaps matches TRBD2 (6 bases). In germline, CDR1 is MNHEY, CDR2 SVGAGI. V was trimmed by 0 bases and J by 5 bases, leaving 13 bases between them. The CDR3 runs 16 residues. CDR3 protein: CASSYSTSGVTGELFF. CDR3 DNA: TGTGCCAGCAGTTACTCGACGTCGGGGGTGACCGGGGAGCTGTTTTTT.

The sample holds many counts of this clonotype. The chain has TRBV12-3 or TRBV12-4 and TRBJ2-5, with 9 nucleotides matching TRBD1. Germline trimming cut 6 bases from V and 2 bases from J; bases unmatched to any gene: 16. This CDR3 has 18 amino acids. CDR3 in amino acids: CASRPYRLGTGQQETQYF. The CDR3, as DNA: TGTGCCAGCAGACCATATCGGCTCGGGACAGGGCAGCAAGAGACCCAGTACTTC.

This clonotype was seen at least ten times. The chain couples TRBV20-1 to TRBJ1-1, with 11 bases identical to TRBD1. Trimming at V came to 3 bases and at J to 0 bases, leaving 6 bases not matched to a gene. This CDR3 region has 16 residues. CDR1 DFQATT and CDR2 SNEGSKA come from the germline V gene (reference sequence). The CDR3 DNA sequence: TGCAGTGCTAGGCGGACAGGGGGCCAAATGAACACTGAAGCTTTCTTT. It specifies CSARRTGGQMNTEAFF.

This clonotype was counted ten times or more. This rearrangement joins TRBV20-1 to TRBJ2-5, with a weak D call TRBD2 (5 bases). Germline-derived CDR1 and CDR2 are DFQATT and SNEGSKA (reference sequence). The V and J ends lost 3 bases and 5 bases respectively, with 13 bases between them. This CDR3 is built from 13 residues. As DNA, the CDR3 is TGCAGTGCTAGCCGGGCTCGGAGGGAGACCCAGTACTTC. Translated, it gives CSASRARRETQYF.

This clonotype was seen repeatedly, ten times or more. J is TRBJ2-3 and V is TRBV5-1; the D call may be TRBD1 or TRBD2 (5 bases each). V lost 1 base, J lost 8 bases, and 17 bases lay in between. Germline CDR1 and CDR2: SGHRS and YFSETQ. The CDR3 runs 15 residues. The CDR3: CASSLQPRDARTQYF. The CDR3 bases are TGCGCCAGCAGCTTGCAACCCCGGGACGCGCGTACGCAGTATTTT.

This rearrangement joins TRBV20-1 to TRBJ1-2, with D maybe TRBD1 (5 bases). Germline values: CDR1 DFQATT, CDR2 SNEGSKA (reference sequence). The CDR3 length is 11 residues. Trimming removed 7 bases from V and 4 bases from J, with 10 bases in between. The CDR3 region has the DNA TGCAGTGTCTGGACATTCTATGGCTACACCTTC. Protein sequence: CSVWTFYGYTF.

This clonotype was seen at least ten times. The V call is TRBV27, the J call TRBJ1-2; D is perhaps TRBD1 (5 bases). Germline assignment: CDR1 MNHEY and CDR2 SMNVEV (reference sequence). The V and J ends lost 3 bases and 0 bases respectively, with 8 bases between them. There are 14 residues in the CDR3. The CDR3 region is CASSFQGTNYGYTF. Written as DNA, the CDR3 is TGTGCCAGCAGTTTTCAGGGCACTAACTATGGCTACACCTTC.

This clonotype came up many times. The CDR3 nucleotides read TGCAGCGTTGGGGTCAGCTATGGCTACACCTTC. As protein: CSVGVSYGYTF. This rearrangement joins TRBV29-1 to TRBJ1-2; D is uncertain. Germline lookup yields CDR1 SQVTM and CDR2 ANQGSEA. Trimming left V 4 bases short and J 4 bases short, with 7 bases between. CDR3 length: 11 residues.

There are many counts of this clonotype. One base away lies a much larger clone, so this may be a sequencing read error. The J gene is TRBJ2-5, the V gene TRBV7-2; no clear D. CDR3 length: 11 residues. Between the trimmed V and J ends, which lost 3 bases and 4 bases, there was a span of 3 bases. Germline V gene lookup returns CDR1 SGHTA and CDR2 FQGNSA. The CDR3 protein is CASSFGETQYF. DNA for the CDR3: TGTGCCAGCAGCTTTGGAGAGACCCAGTACTTC.

The chain carries TRBV4-3 and TRBJ1-1, with D perhaps matching TRBD1 (6 bases). V was shortened by 2 bases and J by 4 bases, with 14 bases between the two germline ends. Per germline, CDR1 LGHNA and CDR2 YSLEER. The CDR3 runs 15 residues. DNA of the CDR3: TGCGCCAGCAGCCAACAGGGGAGGGTGGGCACTGAAGCTTTCTTT. As protein: CASSQQGRVGTEAFF.

This clonotype showed up many times. One junction end does not reproduce the germline sequence, and a read error may be involved. The chain recombines TRBV12-3 or TRBV12-4 with TRBJ1-2, with D possibly TRBD1 on 5 matching bases. The CDR3 contains 12 residues. The CDR3 DNA reads TGTGCCAGCACCCTCTTCCCTGCAGGGCCCTTCTTC. Amino acid sequence: CASTLFPAGPFF.

This clonotype was detected ten times or more. The CDR3 sequence is CSAYPGLAGARTKNIQYF. The CDR3 coding sequence is TGCAGTGCTTACCCGGGACTAGCGGGGGCGCGAACCAAAAACATTCAGTACTTC. This sequence joins TRBV20-1 and TRBJ2-4; 14 nucleotides line up with TRBD2. This CDR3 has 18 residues. Unmatched junction bases numbered 11, after V lost 5 bases and J lost 2 bases. CDR1 DFQATT and CDR2 SNEGSKA come from the germline V gene (reference sequence).

The sample holds many counts of this clonotype. The chain has TRBV20-1 and TRBJ1-2, with a weak D call TRBD1 (6 bases). The CDR3 length is 14 residues. Germline lookup yields CDR1 DFQATT and CDR2 SNEGSKA (reference sequence). The germline V and J ends were trimmed by 3 bases and 5 bases, with 16 bases remaining between them. The CDR3 sequence is CSASHQTGEYGYTF. CDR3 in DNA: TGCAGTGCTAGTCACCAGACAGGAGAGTATGGCTACACCTTC.

In this sample, this clonotype turned up many times. The CDR3 region is CASSLMGQGISEQYF. CDR3 nucleotide sequence: TGCGCCAGCAGCCTGATGGGACAGGGGATCAGCGAGCAGTACTTC. The chain joins TRBV5-1 to TRBJ2-7; 10 bases agree with TRBD1. Germline V gene lookup returns CDR1 SGHRS and CDR2 YFSETQ. V trimming: 4 bases; J trimming: 6 bases; junction bases outside the gene matches: 10. The CDR3 extends over 15 amino acids.

This clonotype was recorded many times. V usage is TRBV20-1 and J usage is TRBJ2-1, with D perhaps given as TRBD1 or TRBD2 (6 bases each). The CDR3 covers 14 residues. CDR1 and CDR2 (germline): DFQATT, SNEGSKA (reference sequence). V lost 5 bases, J lost 1 base, and 12 bases lay in between. CDR3 loop: CSAVTGASYNEQFF. The CDR3 DNA sequence: TGCAGTGCTGTGACGGGGGCGTCCTACAATGAGCAGTTCTTC.

This clonotype was picked up many times. The chain carries TRBV11-2 and TRBJ2-1; D unclear. The CDR3 length is 11 residues. Germline CDR1 reads SGHAT; CDR2 reads FQNNGV. Trimming cost V 2 bases and J 9 bases, with 5 bases left between them. The CDR3 coding sequence is TGTGCCAGCAGCTTAAGGACTGAGCAGTTCTTC. The encoded protein is CASSLRTEQFF.

This clonotype was counted ten times or more. This chain uses TRBV20-1 with TRBJ2-3; D may be TRBD2 (6 bases). Trimming cost V 5 bases and J 5 bases, with 14 bases left between them. CDR3 size: 13 residues. Germline V gene data show CDR1 as DFQATT and CDR2 as SNEGSKA (reference sequence). The CDR3 region has the DNA TGCAGTGCTTTCATTGGGCGGGGAGATACGCAGTATTTT. As protein: CSAFIGRGDTQYF.